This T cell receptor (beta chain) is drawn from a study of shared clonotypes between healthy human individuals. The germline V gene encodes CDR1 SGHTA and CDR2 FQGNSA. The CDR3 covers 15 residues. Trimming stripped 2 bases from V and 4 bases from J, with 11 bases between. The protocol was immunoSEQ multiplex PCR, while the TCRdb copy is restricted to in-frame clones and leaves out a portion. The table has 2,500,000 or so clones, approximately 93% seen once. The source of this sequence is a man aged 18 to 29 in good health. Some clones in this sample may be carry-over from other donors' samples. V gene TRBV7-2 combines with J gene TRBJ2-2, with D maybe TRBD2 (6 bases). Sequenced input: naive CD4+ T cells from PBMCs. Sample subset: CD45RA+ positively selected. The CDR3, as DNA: TGTGCCAGCAGCTTAATTCTCGGGGGCACCGGGGAGCTGTTTTTT. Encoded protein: CASSLILGGTGELFF.